This record looks at one TCR beta chain sequence and its context. Using immunoSEQ multiplex PCR, the repertoire was profiled, and TCRdb retains in-frame clones only, with some absent. The profile shows 80,000 to 90,000 clones, about 87% of them singletons. The source of the sample is a study of T cells after somatic rescue of genetic block. Trimming pared 7 bases from V and 7 bases from J, leaving 17 bases between. The CDR3 loop spans 14 amino acids. Germline V lookup: CDR1 SGHVS, CDR2 FQNEAQ. V usage is TRBV7-8 and J usage is TRBJ2-4; the D gene could be TRBD1 or TRBD2 (5 bases each). Material: peripheral blood mononuclear cells (PBMCs). The TCR was taken from a woman aged 18-35 years. The CDR3 DNA sequence: TGTGCCAGCACCCTCGAGGGGCTAACCAACATTCAGTACTTC. It is translated as CASTLEGLTNIQYF. Full variable domain (rest looked up from reference TRBV7-8 and TRBJ2-4): GAGVSQSPRYKVAKRGQDVALRCDPISGHVSLFWYQQALGQGPEFLTYFQNEAQLDKSGLPSDRFFAERPEGSVSTLKIQRTQQEDSAVYLCASTLEGLTNIQYFGAGTRLSVL.